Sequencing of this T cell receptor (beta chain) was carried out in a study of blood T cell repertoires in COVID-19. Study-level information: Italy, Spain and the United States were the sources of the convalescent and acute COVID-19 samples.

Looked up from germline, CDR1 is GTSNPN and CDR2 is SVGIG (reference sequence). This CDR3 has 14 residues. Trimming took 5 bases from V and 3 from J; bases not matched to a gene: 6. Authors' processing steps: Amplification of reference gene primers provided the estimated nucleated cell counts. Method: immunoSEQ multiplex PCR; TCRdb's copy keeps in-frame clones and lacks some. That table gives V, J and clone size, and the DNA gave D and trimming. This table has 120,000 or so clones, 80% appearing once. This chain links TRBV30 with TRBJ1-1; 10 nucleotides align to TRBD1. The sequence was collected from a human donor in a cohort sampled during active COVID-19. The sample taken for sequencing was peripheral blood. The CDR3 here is CAWASGTGDTEAFF. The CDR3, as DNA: TGTGCCTGGGCCTCCGGGACAGGGGACACTGAAGCTTTCTTT.